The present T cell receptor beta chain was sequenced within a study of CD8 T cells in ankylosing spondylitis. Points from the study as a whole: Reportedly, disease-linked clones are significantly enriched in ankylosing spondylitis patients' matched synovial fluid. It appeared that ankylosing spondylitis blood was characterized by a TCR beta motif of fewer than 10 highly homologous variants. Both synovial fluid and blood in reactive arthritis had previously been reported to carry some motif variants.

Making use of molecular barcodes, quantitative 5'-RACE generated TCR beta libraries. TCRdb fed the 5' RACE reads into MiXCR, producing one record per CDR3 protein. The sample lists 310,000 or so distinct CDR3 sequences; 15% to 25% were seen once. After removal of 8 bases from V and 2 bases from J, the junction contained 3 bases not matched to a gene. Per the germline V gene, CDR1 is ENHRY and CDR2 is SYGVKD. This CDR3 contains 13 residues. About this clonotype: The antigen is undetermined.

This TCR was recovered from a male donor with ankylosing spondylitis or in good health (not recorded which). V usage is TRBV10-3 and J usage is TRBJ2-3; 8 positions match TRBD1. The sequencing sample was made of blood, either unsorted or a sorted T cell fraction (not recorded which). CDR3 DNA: TGTGCCATCCAGACAGGGGACACAGATACGCAGTATTTT. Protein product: CAIQTGDTDTQYF.